The 13 T cell receptor beta chains below all came from one sample that was sequenced in a study of T cell repertoires in cytomegalovirus infection. TCRdb called the reads again in MiXCR, with one record for every CDR3 protein. Of hundreds of thousands of distinct CDR3 sequences listed, approximately 40% are singletons. Their specific antigens are unknown. The starting material was cultured PBMCs, obtained from culture after CMV antigen stimulation. The receptor source for this set is a human donor in good health (CMV status not recorded). Some clones in this sample may be carry-over from other donors' samples.

This clonotype came up a few times. J is TRBJ1-1 and V is TRBV7-2; D may be TRBD1 (6 bases). Germline V gene data show CDR1 as SGHTA and CDR2 as FQGNSA. Trimming left V 1 base short and J 1 base short, with 10 bases between. The CDR3 is 15 residues long. Written as DNA, the CDR3 is TGTGCCAGCAGCTTAGAACGGACAGCGAACACTGAAGCTTTCTTT. Amino acids: CASSLERTANTEAFF.

This clonotype was picked up a small number of times. The rearrangement uses TRBV7-2 and TRBJ1-6; D unresolved. The CDR3 runs to 15 residues. V shed 5 bases and J shed 6 bases, with 14 bases lying between them. Germline assignment: CDR1 SGHTA and CDR2 FQGNSA. CDR3 DNA: TGTGCCAGCAGCCCTAGGATGGGAACTAATTCACCCCTCCACTTT. This translates into CASSPRMGTNSPLHF.

This clonotype was counted a few times. J is TRBJ1-1 and V is TRBV5-1, with D maybe TRBD1 (5 bases). V was shortened by 4 bases and J by 5 bases, with 12 bases between the two germline ends. This CDR3 is built from 13 residues. Germline CDR1 is SGHRS and CDR2 is YFSETQ. The CDR3 sequence: CASSPGFRTEAFF. CDR3 nucleotides: TGCGCCAGCAGCCCAGGGTTTCGGACTGAAGCTTTCTTT. Complete variable domain (other parts from reference TRBV5-1 and TRBJ1-1): KAGVTQTPRYLIKTRGQQVTLSCSPISGHRSVSWYQQTPGQGLQFLFEYFSETQRNKGNFPGRFSGRQFSNSRSEMNVSTLELGDSALYLCASSPGFRTEAFFGQGTRLTVV.

This clonotype was counted a few times. The chain employs TRBV20-1 and TRBJ2-7; TRBD2 might be the D (6 bases). V gave up 5 bases and J gave up 2 bases, with 19 bases separating them. The length of the CDR3 is 15 residues. Germline CDR1 reads DFQATT; CDR2 reads SNEGSKA (reference sequence). The CDR3 spells CSAQQRALDPYEQYF. In DNA form, the CDR3 reads TGCAGTGCTCAACAGCGGGCCTTGGACCCCTACGAGCAGTACTTC.

The chain couples TRBV28 to TRBJ1-5; the D is unclear. This CDR3 is 15 amino acids long. Germline V gene data show CDR1 as MDHEN and CDR2 as SYDVKM. V was trimmed by 1 base and J by 5 bases, leaving 12 bases between them. The CDR3 bases are TGTGCCAGCAGTTTATTGAGGGCCTCCGATCAGCCCCAGCATTTT. Its translation is CASSLLRASDQPQHF. Drawing the rest from reference TRBV28 and TRBJ1-5, the complete variable domain is DVKVTQSSRYLVKRTGEKVFLECVQDMDHENMFWYRQDPGLGLRLIYFSYDVKMKEKGDIPEGYSVSREKKERFSLILESASTNQTSMYLCASSLLRASDQPQHFGDGTRLSIL.

V usage is TRBV15 and J usage is TRBJ1-2; tentatively, D is TRBD1 (5 bases). Germline values: CDR1 LNHNV, CDR2 YYDKDF (reference sequence). The CDR3 loop spans 14 amino acids. The V and J ends lost 1 base and 8 bases respectively, with 14 bases between them. DNA of the CDR3: TGTGCCACCAGCAGAGTTGCGGGGACGGGGGGCTACACCTTC. The encoded protein is CATSRVAGTGGYTF.

The chain recombines TRBV20-1 with TRBJ2-3; 9 nucleotides line up with TRBD2. This CDR3 is 13 amino acids long. The germline gives CDR1 DFQATT, CDR2 SNEGSKA (reference sequence). V dropped 6 bases and J dropped 2; count of bases not matched to a gene: 3. The CDR3 DNA is TGCAGTGCCTTAGCGGGAGACACAGATACGCAGTATTTT. Protein: CSALAGDTDTQYF.

The table lists this clonotype with a few counts. The chain couples TRBV5-4 to TRBJ1-2; a possible D gene is TRBD1 (6 bases). Germline V gene data show CDR1 as SGHNT and CDR2 as YYREEE (reference sequence). The CDR3 runs to 14 residues. Trimming stripped 4 bases from V and 2 bases from J, with 12 bases between. The CDR3 coding sequence is TGTGCCAGCAGCCCATCAGGACAGAACTATGGCTACACCTTC. This sequence encodes CASSPSGQNYGYTF.

The V and J genes are TRBV10-3 and TRBJ2-5, with D maybe TRBD2 (6 bases). Germline V gene lookup returns CDR1 ENHRY and CDR2 SYGVKD. The ends were cut back, 2 bases at V and 2 bases at J, with 6 bases in the middle. CDR3 size: 13 residues. For the CDR3, the DNA is TGTGCCATCAGTGAGGCGGGGCAAGAGACCCAGTACTTC. Translating it yields CAISEAGQETQYF.

This clonotype was detected a few times. The genes are TRBV6-2 or TRBV6-3 and TRBJ1-1; 8 bases align to TRBD1. This CDR3 contains 16 residues. Germline V gene data show CDR1 as MNHEY and CDR2 as SVGEGT. The junction had 8 bases not matched to a gene; V was cut back by 5 bases and J by 0 bases. In nucleotides, the CDR3 is TGTGCCAGCAGTAACCCGCGGACAGGGCTGAACACTGAAGCTTTCTTT. As protein: CASSNPRTGLNTEAFF.

The V gene is TRBV12-3 or TRBV12-4, the J gene TRBJ2-4; possibly TRBD2 for D (6 bases). This CDR3 has 16 residues. V lost 6 bases and J lost 7, with 22 bases in between. The CDR3 DNA reads TGTGCCAGCAGCTCCCGCCGGCCTCCCCGGGGGAACATTCAGTACTTC. This codes for CASSSRRPPRGNIQYF.

The CDR3 loop is CASSSPGQGDYEQYF. As DNA, the CDR3 is TGTGCCAGCAGCTCCCCGGGACAGGGTGATTACGAGCAGTACTTC. This chain connects TRBV11-2 to TRBJ2-7, with 9 bases matching TRBD1. V shed 4 bases and J 4 bases; nucleotides not matched to a gene: 8. Germline values: CDR1 SGHAT, CDR2 FQNNGV. The CDR3 extends over 15 amino acids. The entire variable domain, with the rest obtained from reference TRBV11-2 and TRBJ2-7, is as follows: EAGVAQSPRYKIIEKRQSVAFWCNPISGHATLYWYQQILGQGPKLLIQFQNNGVVDDSQLPKDRFSAERLKGVDSTLKIQPAKLEDSAVYLCASSSPGQGDYEQYFGPGTRLTVT.

The chain combines TRBV15 with TRBJ1-2, with 7 bases matching TRBD1. Germline V gene lookup returns CDR1 LNHNV and CDR2 YYDKDF (reference sequence). This CDR3 region has 16 residues. Unmatched junction bases numbered 8, after V lost 4 bases and J lost 0 bases. The CDR3 DNA reads as TGTGCCACCAGCACGACAGGGTTTAAGGCTAACTATGGCTACACCTTC. Translation gives CATSTTGFKANYGYTF. The variable domain in full, with the rest retrieved from reference TRBV15 and TRBJ1-2, is DAMVIQNPRYQVTQFGKPVTLSCSQTLNHNVMYWYQQKSSQAPKLLFHYYDKDFNNEADTPDNFQSRRPNTSFCFLDIRSPGLGDTAMYLCATSTTGFKANYGYTFGSGTRLTVV.